This T cell receptor (beta chain) is from a study of Ad26.COV2.S vaccination and SARS-CoV-2 variants. Study findings and constraints: Vaccine and placebo recipients had similar non-spike TCR breadth.

Remarks on this clone: Its cognate antigen is unknown.

The treatment was: some 20 received Ad26.COV2.S at low or high dose, single or two shots; roughly 5 received placebo; per-sample allocation not given. Samples were taken on day 63 after the first vaccine or placebo injection. Whoever gave the sample was an adult aged 18-55 years in Boston. Profiled with immunoSEQ multiplex PCR; TCRdb holds only in-frame clones, not every one. The table includes a few hundred thousand clones, 75% to 95% detected once. V dropped 6 bases and J dropped 0 bases, with 20 bases sitting between them. The CDR3 consists of 17 residues. Per germline, CDR1 GTSNPN and CDR2 SVGIG (reference sequence).

V and J are TRBV30 and TRBJ2-2; weak D call: TRBD1 (5 bases). The clonotype was recovered from a person between 18 and 65 years old who received the Ad26.COV2.S COVID-19 vaccine or a placebo. The source material was peripheral blood, sampled in a trial of Ad26.COV2.S vaccine versus placebo. The CDR3 here is CACPLLSGLSNTGELFF. In DNA, the CDR3 is TGTGCCTGCCCGTTGCTATCAGGGTTATCGAACACCGGGGAGCTGTTTTTT. The full variable domain, completed using reference TRBV30 and TRBJ2-2, is SQTIHQWPATLVQPVGSPLSLECTVEGTSNPNLYWYRQAAGRGLQLLFYSVGIGQISSEVPQNLSASRPQDRQFILSSKKLLLSDSGFYLCACPLLSGLSNTGELFFGEGSRLTVL.